This T cell receptor (beta chain) was recovered during a study of cytomegalovirus exposure and HLA in healthy donors. Study-wide background: The same platform was used for the roughly 130 validation repertoires and the approximately 670 first-cohort repertoires, a later analysis reported. Study findings and constraints: According to the study, some 160 TCR beta chains were cytomegalovirus-associated.

The donors formed part of the approximately 120-subject validation cohort, distinct from the roughly 620-subject first cohort. Sequencing used immunoSEQ multiplex PCR; TCRdb keeps in-frame clones, though not all of them. The sample contains approximately 58,000 clones, approximately 95% of which appear only once. The V and J ends lost 4 bases and 1 base respectively, with 7 bases between them. The CDR3 is 13 residues long. From germline, CDR1 is LGHNA and CDR2 YNFKEQ. A remark on this clone: The antigen remains undetermined.

J is TRBJ1-1 and V is TRBV4-2; D unclear. This sequence originates from a woman under 30 in good health and CMV-seropositive. The sample taken for sequencing was PBMCs. CDR3 sequence reads: CASSLGENTEAFF. CDR3 nucleotides: TGTGCCAGCAGCCTCGGGGAGAACACTGAAGCTTTCTTT.